This TCR beta chain was found in a study of TIL therapy for anti-PD-1-resistant metastatic lung cancer. Turning to the study itself: Tumors had a median PD-L1 proportion score of approximately 6%. Tumors carried a median approximately 1.6 non-synonymous mutations per megabase.

Stated time point: pre-treatment sample, taken before nivolumab and TIL therapy. A word on this clone: What it binds is not known.

Sequencing used immunoSEQ v3. Sequencing was performed with immunoSEQ multiplex PCR; in TCRdb, only in-frame clones are kept and a portion is missing. The profile covers 54,000 or so clones, with about nine tenths appearing a single time and 2% to 3% taken by the ten largest. The germline CDR1 and CDR2 sequences are SGHAT and FQNNGV. V gave up 0 bases and J gave up 3 bases; unmatched junction bases: 7. The CDR3 is 17 amino acids. Study-wide findings and caveats: Treatment-naive, never-smoker and oncogene-addicted patients were overrepresented in this highly selected cohort.

The chain has TRBV11-2 and TRBJ2-7, with 11 bases aligning to TRBD2. The material sequenced was blood, taken at baseline. The TCR originated in a person aged 25 to 79 with non-small cell lung cancer. The CDR3 DNA sequence: TGTGCCAGCAGCTTAGATCTCCATACTAGCGGGAGCTACGAGCAGTACTTC. It yields the protein CASSLDLHTSGSYEQYF.